The 5 T cell receptor beta chains reported below all come from one sample, sequenced in a study of blood T cell repertoires in COVID-19 (dated by TCRdb to about 2020). Receptors were amplified or captured by the immunoSEQ multiplex PCR assay. The clones in this table, taken by TCRdb from immuneACCESS, are in-frame only. Not every clone is retained; where verified, under half of the shortfall comes from an unresolved V gene, and the cause of the rest is unknown. For this sample the table gives roughly 100,000 clones, of which roughly 80% were detected only once. The ten largest account for around 20% of the sample. The sequenced sample was peripheral blood. The receptors derive from a human donor in a cohort sampled during active COVID-19.

V and J are TRBV6-2 or TRBV6-3 and TRBJ1-2; TRBD1 agrees at 11 bases. The CDR3 contains 15 residues. Germline V gives CDR1 MNHEY, CDR2 SVGEGT. J lost 6 bases, V lost 6 bases, and 9 bases had no gene match. CDR3 sequence: CASSRGGTGGHGYTF. CDR3 DNA: TGTGCCAGCAGCCGAGGCGGGACAGGGGGACATGGCTACACCTTC.

The chain employs TRBV18 and TRBJ2-1, with a possible D match to TRBD2 (5 bases). Per the germline V gene, CDR1 is KGHSH and CDR2 is LQKENI. The V gene lost 6 bases and the J gene lost 1 base, with 7 bases spanning the gap. The CDR3 extends over 13 amino acids. This CDR3 is CASSPGSYNEQFF. The CDR3 bases are TGTGCCAGCTCCCCGGGATCCTACAATGAGCAGTTCTTC.

The rearrangement uses TRBV12-2 and TRBJ2-7; the D segment call TRBD2 is taken from the table without a DNA check. TRBV12-2 has pseudogene status. The CDR3 runs 13 residues. DNA for the CDR3: TGTGCAAGTCGCTTACGCGGATCCTACGAGCAGTACTTC. It is translated as CASRLRGSYEQYF.

The chain uses TRBV25-1 and TRBJ1-1; D may be TRBD1 (5 bases). Trimming left V 6 bases short and J 3 bases short, with 14 bases between. Germline assignment: CDR1 MGHDK and CDR2 SYGVNS. This CDR3 region has 14 residues. CDR3 DNA sequence: TGTGCCAGCAGATCGCGGGGGGAGTACACTGAAGCTTTCTTT. Translating gives CASRSRGEYTEAFF.

The chain is built from TRBV5-1 and TRBJ2-1; 12 bases agree with TRBD1. V shed 5 bases and J 7 bases; nucleotides not matched to a gene: 10. Germline V gene lookup returns CDR1 SGHRS and CDR2 YFSETQ. The CDR3 spans 16 residues. The CDR3, as DNA: TGCGCCAGCAGTGTGGGGGGACAGGGGGCCGTAAATGAGCAGTTCTTC. The encoded protein is CASSVGGQGAVNEQFF.